These 11 T cell receptor beta chains originate from one sample sequenced in a study of CD8+ T cells in alopecia areata. Sample treatment: oral pan-JAK inhibitor, 5-10 mg twice daily. As the sequencing template, cDNA was produced by extracting RNA and reverse transcribing it. Produced via immunoSEQ multiplex PCR; TCRdb's table is partial and in-frame only. The sample yields about 200,000 clones, under 75% seen once. Sequencing was performed on CD4+ T cells sorted from blood, taken at week 4, from a patient treated with tofacitinib. These receptor sequences come from a human donor with alopecia areata.

This chain uses TRBV5-6 with TRBJ1-6; D call uncertain. The CDR3 is 12 amino acids. Per germline, CDR1 SGHDT and CDR2 YYEEEE. The V end lost 4 bases, the J end lost 7 bases, and 6 bases lay between the germline ends. DNA of the CDR3: TGTGCCAGCAGCCTCCTCAATTCACCCCTCCACTTT. Protein: CASSLLNSPLHF. The full variable domain, its missing parts supplied by reference TRBV5-6 and TRBJ1-6, is DAGVTQSPTHLIKTRGQQVTLRCSPKSGHDTVSWYQQALGQGPQFIFQYYEEEERQRGNFPDRFSGHQFPNYSSELNVNALLLGDSALYLCASSLLNSPLHFGNGTRLTVT.

This clone was seen a handful of times. The J gene is TRBJ1-5, the V gene TRBV29-1; 7 bases map to TRBD1. In germline, CDR1 is SQVTM, CDR2 ANQGSEA. The junction had 6 bases not matched to a gene; V was cut back by 5 bases and J by 2 bases. CDR3 size: 14 residues. The CDR3 protein is CSVKHGTGNQPQHF. The CDR3 DNA sequence: TGCAGCGTTAAGCACGGGACAGGCAATCAGCCCCAGCATTTT.

The rearrangement joins TRBV27 to TRBJ2-2, with D tentatively TRBD1 (5 bases). Trimming shortened V by 5 bases and J by 7 bases, and 8 bases separated the two germline ends. Germline V lookup: CDR1 MNHEY, CDR2 SMNVEV (reference sequence). The CDR3 runs to 12 residues. CDR3: CASSRGIGELFF. Written as DNA, the CDR3 is TGTGCCAGCAGTAGGGGAATCGGGGAGCTGTTTTTT.

V and J are TRBV2 and TRBJ1-5; D not resolved. The V end lost 7 bases, the J end lost 2 bases, and 9 bases lay between the germline ends. CDR3 size: 13 residues. Germline V gives CDR1 SNHLY, CDR2 FYNNEI. The chain's CDR3 is CASNRLGNQPQHF. The DNA for the CDR3 is TGTGCCAGCAACAGATTGGGCAATCAGCCCCAGCATTTT. The whole variable domain, filled in from reference TRBV2 and TRBJ1-5, reads EPEVTQTPSHQVTQMGQEVILRCVPISNHLYFYWYRQILGQKVEFLVSFYNNEISEKSEIFDDQFSVERPDGSNFTLKIRSTKLEDSAMYFCASNRLGNQPQHFGDGTRLSIL.

This clone is a singleton in its sample. The chain combines TRBV5-1 with TRBJ2-3, with TRBD2 matching over 12 bases. V trimming: 2 bases; J trimming: 6 bases; junction bases outside the gene matches: 7. This CDR3 comprises 16 residues. Germline V gives CDR1 SGHRS, CDR2 YFSETQ. The CDR3 spells CASSFGLAGIVDTQYF. The CDR3 bases are TGCGCCAGCAGCTTTGGACTAGCGGGGATTGTGGATACGCAGTATTTT.

This clone was counted a few times. The chain carries TRBV4-1 and TRBJ2-2; D is uncertain. The CDR3 runs to 15 residues. CDR1 is MGHRA, CDR2 YSYEKL, per germline. Trimming pared 0 bases from V and 4 bases from J, leaving 9 bases between. The CDR3 DNA is TGCGCCAGCAGCCAAGAGCCCGGGTTCACCGGGGAGCTGTTTTTT. This translates into CASSQEPGFTGELFF.

V is TRBV29-1 and J is TRBJ2-3; no clear D. Germline CDR1 and CDR2: SQVTM and ANQGSEA. The CDR3 is 11 residues long. Trimming removed 6 bases from V and 2 bases from J, with 6 bases in between. CDR3: CSVAPTDTQYF. Written as DNA, the CDR3 is TGCAGCGTCGCCCCCACAGATACGCAGTATTTT.

The V and J genes are TRBV27 and TRBJ2-1; 13 bases are shared with TRBD2. V lost 0 bases, J lost 9 bases, and 2 bases stayed unmatched. The germline CDR1 and CDR2 sequences are MNHEY and SMNVEV (reference sequence). The CDR3 spans 15 residues. The CDR3 protein is CASSLSGTSGVEQFF. CDR3 bases: TGTGCCAGCAGTTTATCCGGGACTAGCGGGGTTGAGCAGTTCTTC.

With regard to this clone: Other DNA sequences of this sample code for an identical CDR3. V usage is TRBV2 and J usage is TRBJ1-5; 8 bases map to TRBD1. CDR1 and CDR2 (germline): SNHLY, FYNNEI. Trimming at V came to 4 bases and at J to 3 bases, leaving 2 bases not matched to a gene. The CDR3 spans 14 residues. CDR3 in amino acids: CASSGTGFNQPQHF. The CDR3 DNA reads TGTGCCAGCAGTGGGACAGGGTTCAATCAGCCCCAGCATTTT.

This chain links TRBV7-9 with TRBJ1-2; weak D call: TRBD1 (5 bases). Per germline, CDR1 SEHNR and CDR2 FQNEAQ (reference sequence). V was clipped by 6 bases and J by 4 bases, with 24 bases between them. The CDR3 consists of 17 residues. CDR3 in amino acids: CASRYRDPSNRSYGYTF. The DNA for the CDR3 is TGTGCCAGCAGATACCGGGACCCCAGTAATCGGTCCTATGGCTACACCTTC.

The chain employs TRBV27 and TRBJ2-7, with a weak D call TRBD2 (6 bases). Trimming removed 2 bases at V and 6 bases at J, with 11 bases between. The CDR3 covers 13 residues. Germline values: CDR1 MNHEY, CDR2 SMNVEV (reference sequence). CDR3 nucleotides: TGTGCCAGCAGTTTAGAGGAGGGTTCCGAGCAGTACTTC. Its protein is CASSLEEGSEQYF.